Presented here are 15 T cell receptor beta chains from one specimen sequenced in a study of preoperative IRX-2 immunotherapy in early breast cancer. The sample's treatment: preoperative locoregional IRX-2 cytokine immunotherapy. Here immunoSEQ multiplex PCR was the method, and the copy in TCRdb shows in-frame clones only, minus some. The sample yields around 40,000 clones, about 94% seen once. Specimen: tumor tissue, collected after IRX-2 immunotherapy. Source of these receptors: a human donor with breast cancer.

This clone was picked up one time. This chain joins TRBV6-1 and TRBJ2-7; D might be TRBD2 (7 bases). CDR3 length: 15 amino acids. V was pared by 4 bases and J by 0 bases, with 13 bases between. The V gene's germline CDR1 is MNHNS and CDR2 SASEGT. The CDR3 is CASSGRGGTSYEQYF. The DNA of the CDR3 is TGTGCCAGCAGTGGAAGGGGGGGGACCTCCTACGAGCAGTACTTC.

The chain carries TRBV4-3 and TRBJ2-1; 10 bases match TRBD2. Per germline, CDR1 LGHNA and CDR2 YSLEER. Germline trimming cut 1 base from V and 8 bases from J; bases unmatched to any gene: 8. This CDR3 spans 16 amino acids. CDR3 in DNA: TGCGCCAGCAGCCAAGCGGCAGCGGGAGGGTACCATGAGCAGTTCTTC. As protein: CASSQAAAGGYHEQFF.

This chain joins TRBV19 and TRBJ2-2, with TRBD1 matching 7 bases. The CDR3 covers 15 residues. Germline V gene sequence: CDR1 LNHDA, CDR2 SQIVND (reference sequence). The V segment lost 3 bases and the J segment 6 bases; nucleotides outside the gene matches: 7. Here the CDR3 reads CASSMETGFPGELFF. The DNA of the CDR3 is TGTGCCAGTAGTATGGAGACAGGGTTCCCCGGGGAGCTGTTTTTT.

This clone was found once. The chain uses TRBV7-2 and TRBJ2-3, with D maybe TRBD1 (5 bases). Germline V gene data show CDR1 as SGHTA and CDR2 as FQGNSA. The CDR3 is made up of 14 amino acids. Trimming removed 1 base at V and 4 bases at J, with 9 bases between. The CDR3 loop is CASSLGGRADTQYF. As DNA, the CDR3 is TGTGCCAGCAGCTTAGGGGGCAGGGCAGATACGCAGTATTTT.

This rearrangement joins TRBV6-1 to TRBJ2-1, with 9 bases lining up with TRBD2. Trimming removed 4 bases from V and 2 bases from J; junction bases left unmatched: 0. This CDR3 contains 14 residues. Germline lookup yields CDR1 MNHNS and CDR2 SASEGT. CDR3 DNA: TGTGCCAGCAGTGGACTAGCGGCCTACAATGAGCAGTTCTTC. Its protein product is CASSGLAAYNEQFF.

The V and J genes are TRBV4-1 and TRBJ2-2; TRBD2 matches at 9 bases. The CDR3 is made up of 17 amino acids. V lost 3 bases to trimming and J lost 4 bases; unmatched junction nucleotides: 9. Germline values: CDR1 MGHRA, CDR2 YSYEKL. CDR3 coding DNA: TGCGCCAGCAGCCACTCCGGCGGGAGGGTGGCCACCGGGGAGCTGTTTTTT. Translated: CASSHSGGRVATGELFF.

The chain joins TRBV7-3 to TRBJ2-7; D is unresolved. Germline lookup yields CDR1 SGHTA and CDR2 FQGTGA. This CDR3 is built from 12 residues. Trimming pared 3 bases from V and 3 bases from J, leaving 6 bases between. This CDR3 is CASSFLLYEQYF. The CDR3 nucleotides are TGTGCCAGCAGCTTTCTTCTCTACGAGCAGTACTTC.

The chain combines TRBV29-1 with TRBJ2-7; D may be TRBD2 (5 bases). The germline CDR1 and CDR2 sequences are SQVTM and ANQGSEA. V shed 5 bases and J shed 6 bases, with 20 bases lying between them. There are 14 residues in the CDR3. In nucleotides, the CDR3 is TGCAGCGTTAGGGATCGAACCGGGATGGTCGAGCAGTACTTC. Protein product: CSVRDRTGMVEQYF.

The rearrangement links TRBV6-1 to TRBJ2-2; D is possibly TRBD1 (5 bases). The CDR3 length is 13 residues. The V end was cut by 7 bases, the J end by 6 bases, with 12 bases between. Germline CDR1 MNHNS, CDR2 SASEGT. This CDR3 is CASIRVGAGELFF. CDR3 nucleotides: TGTGCCAGCATAAGGGTAGGGGCCGGGGAGCTGTTTTTT.

The rearrangement links TRBV7-5 to TRBJ1-4. TRBV7-5 is shown as a pseudogene. The CDR3 totals 15 residues. As DNA, the CDR3 is TGTGCCAGAAGCTTCGGGGTGGGGCATAATGAAAAACTGTTTTTT. Protein: CARSFGVGHNEKLFF.

This rearrangement joins TRBV2 to TRBJ1-5; no clear D gene. The V end was cut by 2 bases, the J end by 7 bases, with 9 bases between. The CDR3 extends over 13 amino acids. From germline, CDR1 is SNHLY and CDR2 FYNNEI. The CDR3 DNA follows: TGTGCCAGCAGTGAATGGGGTGAGCAGCCCCAGCATTTT. Translated, it gives CASSEWGEQPQHF.

The chain links TRBV4-2 to TRBJ2-7; 8 nucleotides line up with TRBD2. Per germline, CDR1 LGHNA and CDR2 YNFKEQ. The CDR3 is 17 residues long. After removal of 1 base from V and 3 bases from J, the junction contained 11 bases not matched to a gene. The CDR3: CASSQGGVVAGLYEQYF. The CDR3 nucleotides are TGTGCCAGCAGCCAAGGGGGGGTGGTAGCGGGGCTCTACGAGCAGTACTTC.

A few counts support this clone. The chain combines TRBV7-9 with TRBJ1-1; no reliable D call. The CDR3 extends over 13 amino acids. CDR1 and CDR2 from the germline V gene are SEHNR and FQNEAQ (reference sequence). V dropped 3 bases and J dropped 6 bases, with 11 bases sitting between them. DNA of the CDR3: TGTGCCAGCAGCTTCCCTGTTCAAGCTGAAGCTTTCTTT. Protein: CASSFPVQAEAFF.

V usage is TRBV28 and J usage is TRBJ2-7; a weak D match, TRBD2 (6 bases). V lost 5 bases and J lost 2, with 16 bases in between. There are 15 residues in the CDR3. Germline V gene data show CDR1 as MDHEN and CDR2 as SYDVKM. This CDR3 reads CASSPGLFSPYEQYF. In DNA form, the CDR3 reads TGTGCCAGCAGTCCGGGACTGTTTTCACCCTACGAGCAGTACTTC.

This chain uses TRBV13 with TRBJ1-3; the D is unclear. Germline assignment: CDR1 PRHDT and CDR2 FYEKMQ (reference sequence). Trimming shortened V by 1 base and J by 4 bases, and 8 bases separated the two germline ends. The CDR3 runs 14 residues. CDR3 loop: CASSLVFRGNTIYF. The CDR3 nucleotides read TGTGCCAGCAGCTTAGTGTTCAGGGGAAACACCATATATTTT.